The clone carrying this T cell receptor beta chain was observed many times. The source of the sample is a study of CD8 T cells in ankylosing spondylitis. J gave up 0 bases and V 4 bases, and 1 base lay outside the gene matches. Germline V gives CDR1 SGHDT, CDR2 YYEEEE. The CDR3 is 14 amino acids. TCRdb independently ran MiXCR on the 5' RACE reads; one entry per CDR3 protein. The sample has 300,000 to 350,000 distinct CDR3 sequences, around 15% seen once. The source is a male donor with ankylosing spondylitis or in good health (not recorded which). This rearrangement joins TRBV5-6 to TRBJ2-4; 7 bases align to TRBD1. The specimen sequenced was blood, either unsorted or a sorted T cell fraction (not recorded which). CDR3 in DNA: TGTGCCAGCAGCCCAGGGGGAGCCAAAAACATTCAGTACTTC. Encoded protein: CASSPGGAKNIQYF. The variable domain in full, with the rest retrieved from reference TRBV5-6 and TRBJ2-4, is DAGVTQSPTHLIKTRGQQVTLRCSPKSGHDTVSWYQQALGQGPQFIFQYYEEEERQRGNFPDRFSGHQFPNYSSELNVNALLLGDSALYLCASSPGGAKNIQYFGAGTRLSVL.